The following is a T cell receptor (beta chain) sequence with its context. Its target is not known. This sample is drawn from a study of metastatic and nonmetastatic thyroid tumors. Study at large: The study looked at repertoires side by side in blood and in tumor or nodule tissue from malignant and benign thyroid patients.

Regarding the study as a whole: Benign nodules reportedly had significantly lower TCR beta diversity than malignant thyroid tumors in blood and tumor.

Nobody among the patients had been given any treatment before thyroid surgery. Original data processing: Across clinicopathological groups, CDR3 differences served as the basis for building a distant-metastasis classifier for papillary thyroid cancer. TCRdb reanalyzed the PCR reads via MiXCR. These V and J calls are TCRdb output, not the study's own analysis. The sample lists roughly 20,000 clones; 16% were seen once. V lost 3 bases, J lost 2 bases, and 11 bases lay in between. This CDR3 spans 13 amino acids. Looked up from germline, CDR1 is DFQATT and CDR2 is SNEGSKA (reference sequence). The chain links TRBV20-1 to TRBJ2-7; no definite D call. The receptor was derived from a male donor with papillary thyroid cancer or a benign thyroid nodule (not recorded which). Some clones in this sample may be carry-over from other donors' samples. The sequencing input was blood. In DNA form, the CDR3 reads TGCAGTGCTAGTTTTCTAGGAACCTACGAGCAGTACTTC. It codes for CSASFLGTYEQYF.